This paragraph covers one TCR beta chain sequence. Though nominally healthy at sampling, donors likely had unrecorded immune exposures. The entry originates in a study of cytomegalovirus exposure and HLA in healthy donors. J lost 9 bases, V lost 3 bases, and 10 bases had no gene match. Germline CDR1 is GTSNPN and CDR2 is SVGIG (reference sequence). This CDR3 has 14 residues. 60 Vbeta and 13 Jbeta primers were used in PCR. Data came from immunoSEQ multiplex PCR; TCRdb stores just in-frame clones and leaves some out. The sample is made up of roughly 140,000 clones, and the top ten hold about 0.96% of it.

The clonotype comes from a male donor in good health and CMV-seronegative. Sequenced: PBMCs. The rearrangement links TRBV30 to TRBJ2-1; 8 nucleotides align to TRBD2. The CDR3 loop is CAWSGLASIGEQFF. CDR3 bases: TGTGCCTGGAGCGGACTAGCAAGCATAGGTGAGCAGTTCTTC. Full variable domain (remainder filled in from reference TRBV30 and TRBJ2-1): SQTIHQWPATLVQPVGSPLSLECTVEGTSNPNLYWYRQAAGRGLQLLFYSVGIGQISSEVPQNLSASRPQDRQFILSSKKLLLSDSGFYLCAWSGLASIGEQFFGPGTRLTVL.